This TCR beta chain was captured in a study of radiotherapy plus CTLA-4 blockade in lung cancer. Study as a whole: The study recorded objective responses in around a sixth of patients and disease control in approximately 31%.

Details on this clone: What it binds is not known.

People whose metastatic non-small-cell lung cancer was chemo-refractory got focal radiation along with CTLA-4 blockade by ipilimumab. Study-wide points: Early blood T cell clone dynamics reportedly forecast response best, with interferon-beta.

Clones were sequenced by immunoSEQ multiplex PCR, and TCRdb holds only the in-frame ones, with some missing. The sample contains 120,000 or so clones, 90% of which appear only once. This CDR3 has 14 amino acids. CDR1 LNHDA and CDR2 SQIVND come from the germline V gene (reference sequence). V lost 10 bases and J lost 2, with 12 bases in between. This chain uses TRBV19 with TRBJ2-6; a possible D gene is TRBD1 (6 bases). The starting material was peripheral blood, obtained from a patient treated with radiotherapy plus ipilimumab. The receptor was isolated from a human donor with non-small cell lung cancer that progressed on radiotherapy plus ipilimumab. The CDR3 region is CATLGGPGANVLTF. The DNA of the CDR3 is TGTGCCACCCTAGGGGGTCCTGGGGCCAACGTCCTGACTTTC. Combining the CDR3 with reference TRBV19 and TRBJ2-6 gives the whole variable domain DGGITQSPKYLFRKEGQNVTLSCEQNLNHDAMYWYRQDPGQGLRLIYYSQIVNDFQKGDIAEGYSVSREKKESFPLTVTSAQKNPTAFYLCATLGGPGANVLTFGAGSRLTVL.